A single sample is the source of the 27 T cell receptor beta chains below, sequenced in a study of cytomegalovirus exposure and HLA in healthy donors. The primer mix had 60 Vbeta and 13 Jbeta primers. Sequencing used immunoSEQ multiplex PCR; TCRdb keeps in-frame clones, though not all of them. This sample has 120,000 or so clones; approximately 80% occur once, and the top ten carry around 0.24%. The sample comprised PBMCs. The source of these receptors is a man aged 50-60 years in good health and CMV-seronegative.

As DNA, the CDR3 is TGTGCCAGCAGACAGGGAAAAGTCGCCGGGGAGCTGTTTTTT. It yields the protein CASRQGKVAGELFF. The V gene is TRBV28, the J gene TRBJ2-2; TRBD1 is a possible D gene (6 bases). The ends were cut back, 6 bases at V and 6 bases at J, with 14 bases in the middle. The length of the CDR3 is 14 residues. The germline CDR1 and CDR2 sequences are MDHEN and SYDVKM.

This clone occurred a few times. The chain has TRBV6-4 and TRBJ2-6, with D possibly matching TRBD1 (6 bases). Trimming left V 7 bases short and J 3 bases short, with 7 bases between. Germline V gene sequence: CDR1 MRHNA, CDR2 SNTAGT. The CDR3 length is 13 residues. CDR3 sequence: CASKGDGANVLTF. CDR3 sequence (DNA): TGTGCCAGCAAGGGGGATGGGGCCAACGTCCTGACTTTC.

The genes are TRBV7-2 and TRBJ2-4, with D perhaps matching TRBD1 (6 bases). There are 16 residues in the CDR3. Germline V gene data show CDR1 as SGHTA and CDR2 as FQGNSA. Trimming cost V 4 bases and J 1 base, with 14 bases left between them. For the CDR3, the DNA is TGTGCCAGCAGCTGGGAACCAGGGGTGGCCAAAAACATTCAGTACTTC. Its protein is CASSWEPGVAKNIQYF.

This chain connects TRBV12-5 to TRBJ2-2, with TRBD1 matching over 7 bases. CDR1 is LGHNT and CDR2 is FRNRAP in the germline V gene. The CDR3 sequence is 15 residues long. Germline trimming cut 4 bases from V and 0 bases from J; bases unmatched to any gene: 2. Written as DNA, the CDR3 is TGTGCTAGTGGTTCGGGGACAGCGAACACCGGGGAGCTGTTTTTT. This encodes CASGSGTANTGELFF.

CDR3 coding DNA: TGTGCCAGCAGTTCGACAGGGGCCGGTCAGCCCCAGCATTTT. It yields the protein CASSSTGAGQPQHF. The chain combines TRBV7-9 with TRBJ1-5, with TRBD1 matching 8 bases. CDR1 is SEHNR, CDR2 FQNEAQ, per germline (reference sequence). J lost 6 bases, V lost 6 bases, and 7 bases had no gene match. The length of the CDR3 is 14 residues.

The V gene is TRBV2, the J gene TRBJ1-4; TRBD1 aligns across 9 bases. J was trimmed by 8 bases and V by 6 bases; bases with no gene match: 13. The CDR3 covers 16 residues. Germline values: CDR1 SNHLY, CDR2 FYNNEI. CDR3 sequence reads: CASRGQGLGNREKLFF. In DNA, the CDR3 is TGTGCCAGCAGGGGACAGGGTCTAGGTAATAGGGAAAAACTGTTTTTT.

This clone was picked up one time. The chain links TRBV7-3 to TRBJ2-3; 12 bases line up with TRBD2. CDR1 and CDR2 from the germline V gene are SGHTA and FQGTGA. With V trimmed by 1 base and J by 0 bases, 8 bases remained unmatched. This CDR3 is 19 amino acids long. The CDR3 loop reads CASSLNPSGGGHSTDTQYF. In DNA form, the CDR3 reads TGTGCCAGCAGCTTAAACCCTAGCGGGGGGGGTCATAGCACAGATACGCAGTATTTT.

The DNA for the CDR3 is TGTGCCAGTAGTATGGGACGGGGGGGCGCGAAGACCCAGTACTTC. It specifies CASSMGRGGAKTQYF. This sequence joins TRBV19 and TRBJ2-5; 8 bases agree with TRBD2. V lost 3 bases and J lost 6; bases outside the gene matches: 9. Germline values: CDR1 LNHDA, CDR2 SQIVND (reference sequence). The CDR3 sequence is 15 residues long.

The chain uses TRBV29-1 and TRBJ2-1; a weak D match, TRBD1 (5 bases). The CDR3 runs to 14 residues. V was shortened by 3 bases and J by 8 bases, with 17 bases between the two germline ends. Germline assignment: CDR1 SQVTM and CDR2 ANQGSEA. This chain's CDR3 is CSVDRSGQSHEQFF. The CDR3 DNA is TGCAGCGTTGACCGGTCAGGGCAATCCCATGAGCAGTTCTTC.

The chain links TRBV6-1 to TRBJ2-7; 10 bases are a match to TRBD1. This CDR3 is built from 14 residues. In germline, CDR1 is MNHNS, CDR2 SASEGT. The CDR3 DNA is TGTGGGATGGGGCCCGGGACAGGGGCCTACGAGCAGTACTTC. Protein product: CGMGPGTGAYEQYF.

The gene calls are TRBV5-6 and TRBJ2-7; D is undetermined. Germline CDR1 and CDR2: SGHDT and YYEEEE. The CDR3 has 11 amino acids. V lost 3 bases to trimming and J lost 7 bases, with 8 bases between them. The CDR3 nucleotides read TGTGCCAGCAGCTCGAAGAGTGAGCAGTACTTC. Translating it yields CASSSKSEQYF.

The gene calls are TRBV5-1 and TRBJ1-1; the D gene is possibly TRBD1 (6 bases). The CDR3 consists of 15 residues. Deletions cut 0 bases from V and 4 bases from J, with 13 bases between. Per the germline V gene, CDR1 is SGHRS and CDR2 is YFSETQ. CDR3: CASSLGAGVGTEAFF. CDR3 DNA sequence: TGCGCCAGCAGCTTGGGAGCAGGGGTTGGCACTGAAGCTTTCTTT. The variable domain in full, completed from reference TRBV5-1 and TRBJ1-1, reads KAGVTQTPRYLIKTRGQQVTLSCSPISGHRSVSWYQQTPGQGLQFLFEYFSETQRNKGNFPGRFSGRQFSNSRSEMNVSTLELGDSALYLCASSLGAGVGTEAFFGQGTRLTVV.

The V and J genes are TRBV6-5 and TRBJ1-4, with 10 positions matching TRBD1. V lost 4 bases and J lost 3; bases outside the gene matches: 5. This CDR3 comprises 16 residues. Looked up from germline, CDR1 is MNHEY and CDR2 is SVGAGI. CDR3 protein: CASSSGTGVANEKLFF. The CDR3 coding sequence is TGTGCCAGCAGTTCCGGGACAGGGGTAGCTAATGAAAAACTGTTTTTT.

The rearrangement joins TRBV15 to TRBJ1-5; D unresolved. V lost 0 bases to trimming and J lost 0 bases, with 12 bases between them. Germline values: CDR1 LNHNV, CDR2 YYDKDF (reference sequence). This CDR3 spans 17 amino acids. CDR3 bases: TGTGCCACCAGCAGAGAATTACAGTTATCTAGCAATCAGCCCCAGCATTTT. Its protein is CATSRELQLSSNQPQHF.

The chain carries TRBV7-2 and TRBJ1-5; D not certain. The germline V and J ends were trimmed by 1 base and 4 bases, with 2 bases remaining between them. The length of the CDR3 is 12 residues. CDR1 is SGHTA, CDR2 FQGNSA, per germline. The chain's CDR3 is CASSLVNQPQHF. The CDR3, as DNA: TGTGCCAGCAGCTTAGTAAATCAGCCCCAGCATTTT.

This rearrangement joins TRBV11-2 to TRBJ2-7; D is possibly TRBD1 (7 bases). Germline V gene data show CDR1 as SGHAT and CDR2 as FQNNGV. The ends were cut back, 6 bases at V and 5 bases at J, with 20 bases in the middle. This CDR3 contains 15 residues. CDR3 sequence (DNA): TGTGCCAGCAGTTGGCGGGACAGCTGGGGGAACGAGCAGTACTTC. This sequence encodes CASSWRDSWGNEQYF.

This clone was seen more than once but under ten times. The chain recombines TRBV19 with TRBJ2-2; D possibly corresponds to TRBD2 (6 bases). Looked up from germline, CDR1 is LNHDA and CDR2 is SQIVND (reference sequence). Trimming pared 5 bases from V and 4 bases from J, leaving 14 bases between. The CDR3 is 15 amino acids. The CDR3 loop reads CASSEPGRSTGELFF. CDR3 sequence (DNA): TGTGCCAGTAGTGAGCCAGGGAGGTCCACCGGGGAGCTGTTTTTT.

The V and J genes are TRBV30 and TRBJ1-1; the match to TRBD1 covers 9 bases. CDR3 length: 14 residues. In germline, CDR1 is GTSNPN, CDR2 SVGIG (reference sequence). Trimming cost V 4 bases and J 5 bases; bases outside gene matches: 8. CDR3 sequence reads: CAWNAGTGWTEAFF. DNA of the CDR3: TGTGCCTGGAATGCCGGGACAGGGTGGACTGAAGCTTTCTTT.

V usage is TRBV4-3 and J usage is TRBJ1-6; D gene uncertain. V was trimmed by 1 base and J by 10 bases, leaving 11 bases between them. Germline V gene lookup returns CDR1 LGHNA and CDR2 YSLEER. The CDR3 is made up of 14 amino acids. The CDR3: CASSQARGISPLHF. Here the CDR3 DNA reads TGCGCCAGCAGCCAAGCACGGGGAATCTCACCCCTCCACTTT.

The gene calls are TRBV9 and TRBJ2-6; D is perhaps TRBD2 (6 bases). The germline gives CDR1 SGDLS, CDR2 YYNGEE. The CDR3 extends over 19 amino acids. Trimming pared 3 bases from V and 0 bases from J, leaving 19 bases between. CDR3 in amino acids: CASSETRGRGNSGANVLTF. CDR3 nucleotide sequence: TGTGCCAGCAGCGAGACACGGGGACGCGGGAACTCTGGGGCCAACGTCCTGACTTTC. The full variable domain, rest sourced from reference TRBV9 and TRBJ2-6, is DSGVTQTPKHLITATGQRVTLRCSPRSGDLSVYWYQQSLDQGLQFLIQYYNGEERAKGNILERFSAQQFPDLHSELNLSSLELGDSALYFCASSETRGRGNSGANVLTFGAGSRLTVL.

The chain couples TRBV6-6 to TRBJ1-1; D remains ambiguous. V lost 2 bases and J lost 5, with 12 bases in between. Germline V gene sequence: CDR1 MNHNY, CDR2 SVGAGI (reference sequence). There are 14 residues in the CDR3. The CDR3 reads CASSYPQSGTEAFF. CDR3 in DNA: TGTGCCAGCAGTTACCCACAGTCGGGAACTGAAGCTTTCTTT.

V gene TRBV27 combines with J gene TRBJ1-5, with D maybe TRBD1 (6 bases). CDR1 is MNHEY and CDR2 is SMNVEV in the germline V gene (reference sequence). V lost 2 bases and J lost 0, with 17 bases in between. The CDR3 is made up of 18 amino acids. CDR3 nucleotides: TGTGCCAGCAGTTTAGGGGGACACCCCTTTTATAGCAATCAGCCCCAGCATTTT. It codes for CASSLGGHPFYSNQPQHF.

The V gene is TRBV6-5, the J gene TRBJ2-5; 9 positions agree with TRBD1. The length of the CDR3 is 14 residues. The germline CDR1 and CDR2 sequences are MNHEY and SVGAGI. J gave up 5 bases and V 7 bases, and 8 bases lay outside the gene matches. The CDR3 sequence: CASNNRGQGETQYF. The CDR3 DNA reads TGTGCCAGCAACAACAGGGGGCAGGGGGAGACCCAGTACTTC.

This chain connects TRBV25-1 to TRBJ1-2; 12 nucleotides match TRBD1. Germline CDR1 is MGHDK and CDR2 is SYGVNS. The CDR3 totals 16 residues. The V segment lost 6 bases and the J segment 3 bases; nucleotides outside the gene matches: 8. CDR3 DNA sequence: TGTGCCAGCAGGCCGCCGGGACAGGGGGCTGACTATGGCTACACCTTC. Translating gives CASRPPGQGADYGYTF.

J is TRBJ2-1 and V is TRBV29-1, with TRBD2 identical over 12 bases. Germline V gives CDR1 SQVTM, CDR2 ANQGSEA. The CDR3 runs 14 residues. J was trimmed by 9 bases and V by 4 bases; bases with no gene match: 7. CDR3 loop: CSVGLAGVGGEQFF. In nucleotides, the CDR3 is TGCAGCGTTGGACTAGCGGGGGTAGGGGGTGAGCAGTTCTTC.

This chain connects TRBV6-6 to TRBJ2-5, with D possibly being TRBD2 (6 bases). CDR1 is MNHNY, CDR2 SVGAGI, per germline (reference sequence). Deletions cut 6 bases from V and 5 bases from J, with 16 bases between. The CDR3 has 14 amino acids. The DNA of the CDR3 is TGTGCCAGCAGCCACGCAGGAGGGCGGGAGACCCAGTACTTC. Translation gives CASSHAGGRETQYF.

This chain joins TRBV7-2 and TRBJ1-3, with D possibly TRBD1 on 6 matching bases. The CDR3 covers 14 residues. V lost 1 base to trimming and J lost 7 bases, with 11 bases between them. Germline V gives CDR1 SGHTA, CDR2 FQGNSA. The CDR3 sequence: CASSLDTGQNTIYF. The CDR3 nucleotides are TGTGCCAGCAGCTTAGATACAGGGCAGAACACCATATATTTT. The full variable domain, its missing parts supplied by reference TRBV7-2 and TRBJ1-3, is GAGVSQSPSNKVTEKGKDVELRCDPISGHTALYWYRQSLGQGLEFLIYFQGNSAPDKSGLPSDRFSAERTGGSVSTLTIQRTQQEDSAVYLCASSLDTGQNTIYFGEGSWLTVV.